Listed below are T cell receptor beta chains from one sample, sequenced in a study of T cell changes during pregnancy in multiple sclerosis. Libraries were prepared by immunoSEQ multiplex PCR; TCRdb keeps only in-frame clonotypes and omits some of them. The sample lists tens of thousands of clones, 90% occurring once. This specimen was CD4+ T cells from peripheral blood mononuclear cells, taken in the second trimester of pregnancy. The source is a female donor with multiple sclerosis, enrolled in a pregnancy study. Both conserved end residues are part of each CDR3. The order of the fields is J gene, D gene, clone size, CDR3 length, V gene, CDR3 DNA, CDR3 protein. D genes are given only for firm matches. Clone sizes are given selectively: once, few, many, or a class where the clone is expanded.

TRBJ2-5 . . 18 TRBV6-1 TGTGCCAGCAGTGAAGCGTTTCTCGGGGGTAGGGACCAAGAGACCCAGTACTTC CASSEAFLGGRDQETQYF
TRBJ2-1 TRBD2 . 18 TRBV9 TGTGCCAGCAGCCCTCACTCCCTAGCGGCCCAGGCCTACAATGAGCAGTTCTTC CASSPHSLAAQAYNEQFF
TRBJ2-3 TRBD2 . 13 TRBV5-1 TGCGCCAGCAGTAAAGACCCTAGCGGGATCAAATATTTT CASSKDPSGIKYF
TRBJ1-2 . . 14 TRBV5-6 TGTGCCAGCAGCTTAAGGGCGCCGGGGTATGGCTACACCTTC CASSLRAPGYGYTF
TRBJ2-6 . . 17 TRBV4-2 TGTGCCAGCAGCCAAGATACACAGGCCTCTGGGGCCAACGTCCTGACTTTC CASSQDTQASGANVLTF
TRBJ2-6 . . 15 TRBV7-9 TGTGCCAGCAGCCTCCTAGCCTCTGGGGCCAACGTCCTGACTTTC CASSLLASGANVLTF
TRBJ1-1 . . 14 TRBV2 TGTGCCGGATGTACAGTCGAAGCGAACACTGAAGCTTTCTTT CAGCTVEANTEAFF
TRBJ1-5 TRBD1 . 16 TRBV5-4 TGTGCCAGCAGCTACACCGGGACAGGGGTCTCGCAGCCCCAGCATTTT CASSYTGTGVSQPQHF
TRBJ2-6 . . 15 TRBV6-4 TGTGCCAGCAGTGCCGGGATTTCTGGGGCCAACGTCCTGACTTTC CASSAGISGANVLTF
TRBJ1-3 . . 15 TRBV6-1 TGTGCCAGCAGTGAAGACGGGGGTTCGGGAAACACCATATATTTT CASSEDGGSGNTIYF
TRBJ2-7 . . 13 TRBV27 TGTGCCAGCAGGCTACAGGGTCCCTACGAGCAGTACTTC CASRLQGPYEQYF
TRBJ2-1 . . 15 TRBV4-3 TGCGCCAGCACCGAAGAAGTGTCGGTATACAATGAGCAGTTCTTC CASTEEVSVYNEQFF
TRBJ1-3 . . 16 TRBV5-6 TGTGCCAGCAGCTTGGGGGCGAGTTTCTCTGGAAACACCATATATTTT CASSLGASFSGNTIYF
TRBJ2-7 TRBD1 . 15 TRBV18 TGTGCCAGCTCACCCCGACAGGGAGCTGGCTACGAGCAGTACTTC CASSPRQGAGYEQYF
TRBJ2-5 . . 15 TRBV4-2 TGTGCCAGCAGCCAAGATAGGGGGTACCAAGAGACCCAGTACTTC CASSQDRGYQETQYF
TRBJ1-1 . . 13 TRBV5-1 TGCGCCAGCACTGGGGAAGGGGCCCTCGGAGCTTTCTTT CASTGEGALGAFF
TRBJ1-5 . . 15 TRBV2 TGTGCCAGCAGAGGAAACAGTTATAGCAATCAGCCCCAGCATTTT CASRGNSYSNQPQHF
TRBJ2-5 TRBD1 . 14 TRBV5-1 TGCGCCAGCAGCTCCCGGACAGGGGTAGAGACCCAGTACTTC CASSSRTGVETQYF
TRBJ1-1 TRBD1 once 13 TRBV7-9 TGTGCCAGCCTGAACAGGGGGAACACTGAAGCTTTCTTT CASLNRGNTEAFF
TRBJ2-2 TRBD2 . 17 TRBV23-1 TGCGCCAGCAGTCTCCGACTAGCGGGAGGGGACACCGGGGAGCTGTTTTTT CASSLRLAGGDTGELFF
TRBJ1-1 . . 14 TRBV6-5 TGTGCCAGCAGTTACGGCGCGGGGTCCACTGAAGCTTTCTTT CASSYGAGSTEAFF
TRBJ1-2 TRBD1 few 14 TRBV19 TGTGCCAGTAGCACGGGACAGACCTTCTATGGCTACACCTTC CASSTGQTFYGYTF
TRBJ2-7 . . 14 TRBV7-9 TGTGCCAGCAGCCCCGCAGGGTATTCCTACGAGCAGTACTTC CASSPAGYSYEQYF
TRBJ2-2 . . 13 TRBV2 TGTGCCAGCAGTGAAAGCTACACCGGGGAGCTGTTTTTT CASSESYTGELFF
TRBJ2-3 . . 15 TRBV12-5 TGTGCTAGTGGTTTGGTACGGCTAGTCCCAGATACGCAGTATTTT CASGLVRLVPDTQYF
TRBJ1-1 TRBD1 . 11 TRBV20-1 TGCAGTGCCGGACAGGGGGCCGGAGCTTTCTTT CSAGQGAGAFF
TRBJ1-3 TRBD1 . 16 TRBV4-3 TGCGCCAGCAGCCAAGAGCGGACAGGGGTTGGAAACACCATATATTTT CASSQERTGVGNTIYF
TRBJ2-1 . once 19 TRBV9 TGTGCCAGCAGCGCCTTGGGCCCTACAGGAGGGGCTAGGGGCAATGAGCAGTTCTTC CASSALGPTGGARGNEQFF
TRBJ2-1 TRBD2 once 14 TRBV30 TGTGCCTGGGGAGGGACTAGCGGGACCAATGAGCAGTTCTTC CAWGGTSGTNEQFF
TRBJ2-6 . . 14 TRBV11-1 TGTGCCAGCAGCTTAGCGAATCAGGCGGGGGTCCTGACTTTC CASSLANQAGVLTF
TRBJ2-7 TRBD2 . 15 TRBV10-2 TGCGCCAGCAGAACCGGGACTAGCGCCTTCTACGAGCAGTACTTC CASRTGTSAFYEQYF
TRBJ1-2 . . 12 TRBV29-1 TGCAGCGCGGCAAGGGGTACCTATGGCTACACCTTC CSAARGTYGYTF
TRBJ2-3 TRBD1 . 13 TRBV6-6 TGTGCCAGCGGAACAGGGGGGACAGATACGCAGTATTTT CASGTGGTDTQYF
TRBJ2-1 TRBD2 . 15 TRBV7-2 TGTGCCAGCAGGACAACGGGGACTAGCGGTAATGAGCAGTTCTTC CASRTTGTSGNEQFF
TRBJ1-3 . . 16 TRBV18 TGTGCCAGCTCACTACAGGGATGGGGCTCTGGAAACACCATATATTTT CASSLQGWGSGNTIYF
TRBJ1-3 . . 15 TRBV2 TGTGCCAGCAGTGAAGACACCATCTCTGGAAACACCATATATTTT CASSEDTISGNTIYF
TRBJ1-2 . . 13 TRBV19 TGTGCCAGTAGTATAGCCCAACTATATGGCTACACCTTC CASSIAQLYGYTF
TRBJ2-1 TRBD2 . 13 TRBV11-2 TGTGCCAGCAGCTTAGGGGCTAGCGGGAGGCAGTTCTTC CASSLGASGRQFF
TRBJ1-4 TRBD1 . 14 TRBV5-1 TGCGCCAGCAGACAGGGGGGAGATAATGAAAAACTGTTTTTT CASRQGGDNEKLFF
TRBJ2-3 . . 12 TRBV29-1 TGCAGCGTTGAACTAACCTCAGATACGCAGTATTTT CSVELTSDTQYF
TRBJ2-3 TRBD2 . 19 TRBV14 TGTGCCAGCAGCCAATTAACAGGACTAGCGGGGGAGAGTACAGATACGCAGTATTTT CASSQLTGLAGESTDTQYF